This T cell receptor (beta chain) was identified in a study of blood T cell repertoires in COVID-19. Study in general: The origin of the acute and convalescent COVID-19 samples was the United States, Italy and Spain. The analysed material was cDNA or gDNA that came from T cells, B-cell-depleted T cells, or PBMCs.

From germline, CDR1 is MNHEY and CDR2 SMNVEV (reference sequence). The CDR3 has 16 residues. V lost 5 bases to trimming and J lost 5 bases, with 19 bases between them. In the study's own analysis: Reference gene primer amplification yielded estimated nucleated cell counts. Sequenced by immunoSEQ multiplex PCR; TCRdb stores in-frame clones only, minus some. The V and J calls and clone size come from that table; D and trimming were worked out from the DNA. The repertoire includes roughly 150,000 clones, 80% to 90% of them detected once, and 15% sits in the top ten. V is TRBV27 and J is TRBJ1-5; no firm D call. The clonotype comes from a woman aged 40 to 50 with acute or convalescent COVID-19. The source material was peripheral blood. DNA of the CDR3: TGTGCCAGCAGTCCAAACCCCGCGGAATTATATCAGCCCCAGCATTTT. It yields the protein CASSPNPAELYQPQHF.